These T cell receptor beta chains were read from a single sample in a study of shared clonotypes between healthy human individuals. Only in-frame clones appear in the TCRdb table, and some are missing; sequencing was by immunoSEQ multiplex PCR. The sample shows about 680,000 clones, roughly 72% of them seen only once. Material for sequencing was memory CD4+ T cells sorted from blood. The source of these receptors is a woman in her twenties or thirties in good health. The CDR3 runs from the conserved cysteine through the conserved F or W. D genes are given only for firm matches. The size entry is marked missing in some rows and otherwise reads once, few, many or a size class.

abundance	v_gene	j_gene	d_gene	CDR3nt	CDR3aa
NA	TRBV10-3	TRBJ2-7	NA	TGTGCCATCAGTGTTCTGGGGCTCGCCGAGCAGTACTTC	CAISVLGLAEQYF
NA	TRBV7-9	TRBJ2-1	TRBD2	TGTGCCAGCAGCTTAGCGGGGACTAGTTTCAATGAGCAGTTCTTC	CASSLAGTSFNEQFF
few	TRBV5-1	TRBJ2-3	NA	TGCGCCAGCAGCTTGGAGTGGACCACAGATACGCAGTATTTT	CASSLEWTTDTQYF
NA	TRBV6-1	TRBJ2-3	TRBD2	TGTGCCAGCAGTGGCCGACTAGCGGGAGTCTCAGATACGCAGTATTTT	CASSGRLAGVSDTQYF
NA	TRBV28	TRBJ2-2	NA	TGTGCCAGCACTCCGGGACGGGCGAACACCGGGGAGCTGTTTTTT	CASTPGRANTGELFF
once	TRBV14	TRBJ2-1	NA	TGTGCCAGCAGCCAAATAAACAGGGATTGGTCCAATGAGCAGTTCTTC	CASSQINRDWSNEQFF
NA	TRBV7-9	TRBJ1-1	NA	TGTGCCAGCAGCTTTTGGGGGTTGAACACTGAAGCTTTCTTT	CASSFWGLNTEAFF
NA	TRBV5-1	TRBJ2-6	NA	TGCGCCAGCAAAAGCGGAAGTGGGGCCAACGTCCTGACTTTC	CASKSGSGANVLTF
NA	TRBV28	TRBJ2-7	NA	TGTGCCAGCAGACAGCCAAGCGGTTACGAGCAGTACTTC	CASRQPSGYEQYF
NA	TRBV27	TRBJ2-5	TRBD1	TGTGCCAGCAGTTTGACAGGGGAGACCCAGTACTTC	CASSLTGETQYF
NA	TRBV19	TRBJ2-2	NA	TGTGCCAGTCTCTCAGGGCCGGGGACCGGGGAGCTGTTTTTT	CASLSGPGTGELFF
NA	TRBV5-1	TRBJ2-2	TRBD2	TGCGCCAGCAGGCGGCTAGCGGGAGATTCCGGGGAGCTGTTTTTT	CASRRLAGDSGELFF
NA	TRBV4-1	TRBJ1-5	NA	TGCGCCAGCAGCCAATCGGACAGTTATCAGCCCCAGCATTTT	CASSQSDSYQPQHF
NA	TRBV10-3	TRBJ1-3	NA	TGTGCCATCAGTGGAGGGACACGCTTTTCTGGAAACACCATATATTTT	CAISGGTRFSGNTIYF
few	TRBV7-2	TRBJ2-7	NA	TGTGCCAGCAGCAGAACACGGGACTCCCCCTACGAGCAGTACTTC	CASSRTRDSPYEQYF
NA	TRBV5-5	TRBJ2-7	NA	TGTGCCAGCAGCCTTGCCGGGACCCCTTGGGACGAGCAGTACTTC	CASSLAGTPWDEQYF
NA	TRBV7-8	TRBJ1-2	TRBD1	TGTGCCAGCACTACAGGGGCCCGACAGGGAGAGTATGGCTACACCTTC	CASTTGARQGEYGYTF
NA	TRBV28	TRBJ1-4	NA	TGTGCCAGCAGTTTAGGAGTTAAGGCCCGAACTAATGAAAAACTGTTTTTT	CASSLGVKARTNEKLFF
many	TRBV18	TRBJ1-2	NA	TGTGCCAGCTCACCAATAGCAGGGGCTAACTATGGCTACACCTTC	CASSPIAGANYGYTF
NA	TRBV28	TRBJ1-3	TRBD1	TGTGCCAGCAGTTCCCCGGACAGGGCCTCTGGAAACACCATATATTTT	CASSSPDRASGNTIYF
NA	TRBV5-1	TRBJ2-6	NA	TGCGCCAGCAGCTTGATGGGCCCCAGCTCTGGGGCCAACGTCCTGACTTTC	CASSLMGPSSGANVLTF
NA	TRBV5-1	TRBJ2-1	NA	TGCGCCAGCAGCTCGGACTCACCCTCCTACAATGAGCAGTTCTTC	CASSSDSPSYNEQFF
NA	TRBV7-2	TRBJ1-1	NA	TGTGCCAGCAGCTACAACAGGGATATGAACACTGAAGCTTTCTTT	CASSYNRDMNTEAFF
NA	TRBV2	TRBJ2-7	NA	TGTGCCAGCGGCAGGGAATACGAGCAGTACTTC	CASGREYEQYF
NA	TRBV25-1	TRBJ2-2	TRBD2	TGTGCCAGCAGCGGACTAGACAAGGGGGAGCTGTTTTTT	CASSGLDKGELFF
few	TRBV5-1	TRBJ2-1	TRBD1	TGCGCCAGCAGCTTGGGAGACAGGGATAGCAATGAGCAGTTCTTC	CASSLGDRDSNEQFF
NA	TRBV5-1	TRBJ2-7	NA	TGCGCCAGCAGCTTGGGGACAGCCGACTCCTACGAGCAGTACTTC	CASSLGTADSYEQYF
NA	TRBV7-9	TRBJ2-7	NA	TGTGCCACCAGCCCTAGCCGGCAAATCTACGAGCAGTACTTC	CATSPSRQIYEQYF
NA	TRBV7-9	TRBJ1-2	NA	TGTGCCAGCAGTTATCGGAGCCCCGGGCTAGCGCATGGCTACACCTTC	CASSYRSPGLAHGYTF